A single sample gave rise to the 10 T cell receptor beta chains below, sequenced in a study of neoadjuvant nivolumab and ipilimumab in lung cancer. Sequenced by immunoSEQ multiplex PCR; TCRdb stores in-frame clones only, minus some. The table has 25,000 to 30,000 clones, 76% seen once; the top ten hold approximately 18%. The sequenced sample was tumor tissue, obtained after neoadjuvant nivolumab, alone or with ipilimumab, at or shortly before surgery. The source of these receptors is an adult with non-small cell lung cancer.

The chain employs TRBV5-5 and TRBJ2-2, with D perhaps matching TRBD1 (5 bases). V was pared by 0 bases and J by 5 bases, with 11 bases between. CDR1 and CDR2 from the germline V gene are SGHKS and YYEKEE (reference sequence). CDR3 size: 15 residues. In DNA, the CDR3 is TGTGCCAGCAGCTTGGGGGGCTGGGGAACCGGGGAGCTGTTTTTT. This sequence encodes CASSLGGWGTGELFF.

CDR3 sequence: CASSLTWAEGTGELFF. CDR3 bases: TGTGCCAGCAGCTTGACGTGGGCAGAAGGCACCGGGGAGCTGTTTTTT. V gene TRBV7-2 combines with J gene TRBJ2-2; D is uncertain. V was clipped by 3 bases and J by 4 bases, with 15 bases between them. The V gene's germline CDR1 is SGHTA and CDR2 FQGNSA. This CDR3 is 16 amino acids long.

The chain recombines TRBV7-3 with TRBJ2-7; D not certain. The CDR3 is made up of 13 amino acids. Trimming shortened V by 4 bases and J by 5 bases, and 12 bases separated the two germline ends. Germline CDR1 reads SGHTA; CDR2 reads FQGTGA. This CDR3 is CASSSPPLHEQYF. DNA for the CDR3: TGTGCCAGCAGCTCCCCCCCCCTGCACGAGCAGTACTTC.

The chain couples TRBV5-6 to TRBJ1-2; no clear D gene. The CDR3 consists of 12 residues. Germline V CDR1 and CDR2: SGHDT, YYEEEE. V lost 0 bases and J lost 5, with 5 bases in between. CDR3 sequence: CASSLAAYGYTF. CDR3 coding DNA: TGTGCCAGCAGCTTGGCCGCTTATGGCTACACCTTC.

This chain uses TRBV4-1 with TRBJ2-3; 9 nucleotides match TRBD1. The CDR3 is made up of 14 amino acids. The germline gives CDR1 MGHRA, CDR2 YSYEKL. With V trimmed by 4 bases and J by 9 bases, 8 bases remained unmatched. The CDR3 region has the DNA TGCGCCAGCAGCCTCAACCTACAGGGGGCAACGCAGTATTTT. As protein: CASSLNLQGATQYF.

V gene TRBV5-1 combines with J gene TRBJ1-6; the D gene is possibly TRBD1 (5 bases). This CDR3 region has 15 residues. Germline assignment: CDR1 SGHRS and CDR2 YFSETQ. Trimming pared 0 bases from V and 4 bases from J, leaving 8 bases between. CDR3 protein: CASSLDRGYNSPLHF. As DNA, the CDR3 is TGCGCCAGCAGCTTGGATAGGGGTTATAATTCACCCCTCCACTTT.

The rearrangement uses TRBV28 and TRBJ1-2; 7 positions agree with TRBD1. The CDR3 extends over 15 amino acids. J gave up 4 bases and V 6 bases, and 11 bases lay outside the gene matches. Per the germline V gene, CDR1 is MDHEN and CDR2 is SYDVKM. The CDR3 here is CASSQSPTGFYGYTF. CDR3 nucleotide sequence: TGTGCCAGCAGCCAGTCCCCGACAGGGTTCTATGGCTACACCTTC.

CDR3 region: CASSQVGRVTEAFF. In DNA form, the CDR3 reads TGCGCCAGCAGCCAAGTGGGCAGGGTCACTGAAGCTTTCTTT. The chain has TRBV4-3 and TRBJ1-1, with D possibly TRBD1 on 5 matching bases. V lost 1 base, J lost 4 bases, and 10 bases lay in between. From germline, CDR1 is LGHNA and CDR2 YSLEER. This CDR3 is built from 14 residues.

The chain has TRBV10-3 and TRBJ1-1; D perhaps matches TRBD1 (6 bases). CDR3 length: 15 amino acids. CDR1 is ENHRY and CDR2 is SYGVKD in the germline V gene. Trimming removed 2 bases at V and 8 bases at J, with 18 bases between. Here the CDR3 reads CAISEQEGDKKEAFF. CDR3 DNA sequence: TGTGCCATCAGTGAGCAGGAAGGGGACAAAAAAGAAGCTTTCTTT.

The J gene is TRBJ2-2, the V gene TRBV30, with D hard to call. Trimming took 0 bases from V and 4 from J, leaving 15 bases between them. Germline-derived CDR1 and CDR2 are GTSNPN and SVGIG (reference sequence). The CDR3 is 16 amino acids. Here the CDR3 DNA reads TGTGCCTGGAGTGTAATCTCGGTGGCAGTCACCGGGGAGCTGTTTTTT. Encoded protein: CAWSVISVAVTGELFF.